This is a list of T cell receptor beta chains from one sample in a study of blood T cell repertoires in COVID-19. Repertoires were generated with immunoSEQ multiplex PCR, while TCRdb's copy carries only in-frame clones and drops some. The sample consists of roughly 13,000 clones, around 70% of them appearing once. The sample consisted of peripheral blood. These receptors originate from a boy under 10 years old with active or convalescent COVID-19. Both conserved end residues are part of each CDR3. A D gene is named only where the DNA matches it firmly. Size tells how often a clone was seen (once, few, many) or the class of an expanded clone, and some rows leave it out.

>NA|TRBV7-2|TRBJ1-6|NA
CASSFEDRKSPLHF
TGTGCCAGCAGCTTTGAGGACAGAAAGTCACCCCTCCACTTT
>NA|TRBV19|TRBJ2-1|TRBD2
CASAQGRGYNEQFF
TGTGCCAGCGCCCAAGGGAGGGGCTACAATGAGCAGTTCTTC
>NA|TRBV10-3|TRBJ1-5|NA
CAISEPGVNQPQHF
TGTGCCATCAGTGAGCCGGGGGTAAATCAGCCCCAGCATTTT
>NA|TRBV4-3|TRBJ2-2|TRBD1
CASSQDKGTGWGTGELFF
TGCGCCAGCAGCCAAGATAAGGGGACAGGGTGGGGCACCGGGGAGCTGTTTTTT
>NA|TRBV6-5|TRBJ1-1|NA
CASSPVAGQTEAFF
TGTGCCAGCAGCCCCGTAGCAGGGCAGACTGAAGCTTTCTTT
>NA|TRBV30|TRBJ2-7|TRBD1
CAWSPQGAREQYF
TGTGCCTGGAGTCCTCAGGGGGCTCGGGAGCAGTACTTC
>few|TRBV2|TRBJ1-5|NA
CASSEGRVQPQHF
TGTGCCAGCAGTGAGGGTCGGGTTCAGCCCCAGCATTTT
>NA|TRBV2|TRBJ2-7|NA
CASSAQLDSSYEQYF
TGTGCCAGCAGTGCACAGCTGGACAGCTCCTACGAGCAGTACTTC
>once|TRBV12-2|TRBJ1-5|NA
CASRPGQTYQPQHF
TGTGCAAGTCGCCCCGGACAGACATATCAGCCCCAGCATTTT
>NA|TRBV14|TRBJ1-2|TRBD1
CASSRTGTANYGYTF
TGTGCCAGCAGCCGAACAGGGACAGCTAACTATGGCTACACCTTC
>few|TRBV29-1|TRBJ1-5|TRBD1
CSVGQGENQPQHF
TGCAGCGTGGGACAGGGCGAGAATCAGCCCCAGCATTTT
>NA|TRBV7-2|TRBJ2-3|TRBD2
CASRNYSGGAQYF
TGTGCCAGCAGGAACTATAGCGGGGGTGCGCAGTATTTT
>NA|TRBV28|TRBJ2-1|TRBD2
CASSGLAGVNEQFF
TGTGCCAGCAGTGGACTAGCGGGTGTCAATGAGCAGTTCTTC
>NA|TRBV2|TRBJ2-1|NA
CASIRLAGYNEQFF
TGTGCCAGCATAAGGCTAGCTGGTTACAATGAGCAGTTCTTC
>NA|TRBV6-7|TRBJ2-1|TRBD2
CASSYLGLAVRNEQFF
TGTGCCAGCAGTTACCTGGGACTAGCGGTCCGCAATGAGCAGTTCTTC
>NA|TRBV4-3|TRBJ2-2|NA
CASSQEFGGSAGELFF
TGCGCCAGCAGCCAAGAGTTCGGGGGTTCCGCCGGGGAGCTGTTTTTT
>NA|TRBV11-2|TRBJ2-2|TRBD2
CASSLESGDTGELFF
TGTGCCAGCAGCTTAGAAAGCGGGGACACCGGGGAGCTGTTTTTT
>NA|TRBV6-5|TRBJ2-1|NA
CASQGSSYNEQFF
TGTGCCAGCCAAGGGAGCTCCTACAATGAGCAGTTCTTC
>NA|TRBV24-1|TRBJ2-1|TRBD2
CATSDPSVELAGARNEQFF
TGTGCCACCAGTGATCCTTCGGTTGAACTAGCGGGAGCGAGGAATGAGCAGTTCTTC
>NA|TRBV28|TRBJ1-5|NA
CASSLVSGHWSNQPQHF
TGTGCCAGCAGTTTAGTTTCGGGACACTGGAGCAATCAGCCCCAGCATTTT
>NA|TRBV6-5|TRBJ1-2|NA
CASTLLLGSYGYTF
TGTGCCAGCACCCTTCTCCTTGGCAGCTATGGCTACACCTTC
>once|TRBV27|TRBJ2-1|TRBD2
CASSLGSMWEGPGEQFF
TGTGCCAGCAGCCTGGGGAGTATGTGGGAGGGCCCGGGAGAGCAGTTCTTC
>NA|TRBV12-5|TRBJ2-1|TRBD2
CASGLVSLAGGIPSGNEQFF
TGTGCTAGTGGTTTGGTCTCACTAGCGGGAGGTATACCGTCGGGAAATGAGCAGTTCTTC
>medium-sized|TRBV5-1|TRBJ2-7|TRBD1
CASSSFGGQGFYEQYF
TGCGCCAGCAGCTCGTTCGGTGGACAGGGATTCTACGAGCAGTACTTC
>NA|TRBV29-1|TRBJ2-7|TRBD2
CSVTKRGGYEQYF
TGCAGCGTGACTAAGCGGGGCGGCTACGAGCAGTACTTC
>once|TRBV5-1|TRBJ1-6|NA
CASSIDLPISGNSPLHF
TGCGCCAGCAGCATAGATCTTCCTATCTCGGGTAATTCACCCCTCCACTTT
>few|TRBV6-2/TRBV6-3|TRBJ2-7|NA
CASSYGGRADEQYF
TGTGCCAGCAGTTATGGGGGCAGGGCAGACGAGCAGTACTTC
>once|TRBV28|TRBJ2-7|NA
CASKWRERSYEQYF
TGTGCCAGCAAGTGGCGGGAAAGGTCCTACGAGCAGTACTTC
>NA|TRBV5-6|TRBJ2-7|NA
CASSLGQGLHEQYF
TGTGCCAGCAGCTTGGGGCAGGGTCTACACGAGCAGTACTTC
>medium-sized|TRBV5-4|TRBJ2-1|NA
CASSLDRDTYNEQFF
TGTGCCAGCAGCTTGGACCGGGACACGTACAATGAGCAGTTCTTC
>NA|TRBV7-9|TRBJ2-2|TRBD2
CASPPAREVSANTGELFF
TGTGCCAGCCCACCCGCCCGGGAGGTCAGCGCGAACACCGGGGAGCTGTTTTTT
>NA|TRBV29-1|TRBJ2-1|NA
CSVGNNEQFF
TGCAGCGTTGGTAACAATGAGCAGTTCTTC
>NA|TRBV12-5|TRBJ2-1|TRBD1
CASGLVLGQGYNEQFF
TGTGCTAGTGGTTTGGTTCTGGGACAGGGATACAATGAGCAGTTCTTC
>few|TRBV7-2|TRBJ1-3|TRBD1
CASSPGGSGNTIYF
TGTGCCAGCAGCCCAGGGGGGAGTGGAAACACCATATATTTT
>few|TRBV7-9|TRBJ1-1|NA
CASSLHSTVESTAEAFF
TGTGCCAGCAGCTTACATTCGACAGTTGAGAGTACGGCTGAAGCTTTCTTT